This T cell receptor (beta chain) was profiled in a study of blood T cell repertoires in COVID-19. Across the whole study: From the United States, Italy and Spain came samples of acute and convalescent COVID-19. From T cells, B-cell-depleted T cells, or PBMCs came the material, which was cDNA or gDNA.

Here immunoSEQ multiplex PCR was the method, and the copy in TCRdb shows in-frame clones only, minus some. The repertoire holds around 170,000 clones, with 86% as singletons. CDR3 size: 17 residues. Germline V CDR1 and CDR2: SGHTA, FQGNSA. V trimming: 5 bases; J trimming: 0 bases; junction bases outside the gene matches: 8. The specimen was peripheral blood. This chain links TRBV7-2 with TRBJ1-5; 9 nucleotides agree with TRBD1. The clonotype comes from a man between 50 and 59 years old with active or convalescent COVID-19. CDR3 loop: CASSEGQGAYSNQPQHF. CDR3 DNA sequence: TGTGCCAGCAGCGAGGGACAGGGAGCATATAGCAATCAGCCCCAGCATTTT.